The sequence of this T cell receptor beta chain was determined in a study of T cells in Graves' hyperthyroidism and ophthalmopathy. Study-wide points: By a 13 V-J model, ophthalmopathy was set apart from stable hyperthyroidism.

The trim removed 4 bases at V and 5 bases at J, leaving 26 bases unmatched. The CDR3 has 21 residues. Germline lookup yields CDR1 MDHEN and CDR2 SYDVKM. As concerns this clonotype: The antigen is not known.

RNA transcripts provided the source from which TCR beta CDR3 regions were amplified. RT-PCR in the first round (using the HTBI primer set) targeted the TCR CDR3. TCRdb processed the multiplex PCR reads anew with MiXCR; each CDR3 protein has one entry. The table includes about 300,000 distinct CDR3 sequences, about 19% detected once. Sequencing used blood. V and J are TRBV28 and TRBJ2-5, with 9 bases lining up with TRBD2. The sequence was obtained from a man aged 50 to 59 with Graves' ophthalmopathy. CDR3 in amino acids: CASSSLLRGGATSIGWETQYF. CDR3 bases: TGTGCCAGCAGTTCTTTATTGCGCGGGGGGGCTACTAGTATCGGTTGGGAGACCCAGTACTTC.